This entry lists 27 T cell receptor beta chains sequenced from one sample in a study of shared clonotypes between healthy human individuals. Sequencing was performed with immunoSEQ multiplex PCR; in TCRdb, only in-frame clones are kept and a portion is missing. Seen here are more than 2 million clones, 85% to 95% observed once, and the top ten hold 0.1% to 0.15%. Sequenced material: naive CD4+ T cells sorted from blood. Subset indicated: CD45RA+ positively selected. Receptors originate from a young man in good health.

The chain carries TRBV5-1 and TRBJ2-3; D possibly matches TRBD1 or TRBD2 (5 bases each). Germline CDR1 reads SGHRS; CDR2 reads YFSETQ. This CDR3 comprises 16 residues. The germline V and J ends were trimmed by 0 bases and 0 bases, with 11 bases remaining between them. The CDR3 nucleotides read TGCGCCAGCAGCTTGGGAGGGACCACTAGCACAGATACGCAGTATTTT. Its protein is CASSLGGTTSTDTQYF.

A note on this clone: Different DNA sequences within this sample yield the same CDR3. The J gene is TRBJ2-7, the V gene TRBV6-5; no clear D. Per the germline V gene, CDR1 is MNHEY and CDR2 is SVGAGI. V shed 0 bases and J shed 2 bases, with 8 bases lying between them. The CDR3 sequence is 14 residues long. CDR3 nucleotides: TGTGCCAGCAGTTACTCTACTGCGACCTACGAGCAGTACTTC. Encoded protein: CASSYSTATYEQYF.

J is TRBJ1-6 and V is TRBV7-2, with D unresolved. CDR3 length equals 15 residues. Germline CDR1 and CDR2: SGHTA and FQGNSA. Trimming cost V 5 bases and J 0 bases, with 8 bases left between them. CDR3 residues: CASSARGSYNSPLHF. As DNA, the CDR3 is TGTGCCAGCAGCGCAAGAGGCTCCTATAATTCACCCCTCCACTTT.

The V gene is TRBV4-2, the J gene TRBJ1-5; no clear D. This CDR3 is 15 amino acids long. CDR1 LGHNA and CDR2 YNFKEQ come from the germline V gene. Deletions cut 0 bases from V and 6 bases from J, with 12 bases between. The CDR3 DNA reads TGTGCCAGCAGCCAAGAATCTCGGGGAAGTCAGCCCCAGCATTTT. It yields the protein CASSQESRGSQPQHF.

This sequence joins TRBV10-3 and TRBJ1-3; D is possibly TRBD1 (5 bases). The CDR3 loop spans 17 amino acids. V lost 0 bases and J 4 bases, leaving 16 bases between the germline ends. Germline loops: CDR1 ENHRY, CDR2 SYGVKD. This CDR3 is CAISESGYRTKGNTIYF. The CDR3 bases are TGTGCCATCAGTGAGTCTGGGTACAGGACGAAAGGAAACACCATATATTTT.

The V call is TRBV27, the J call TRBJ1-6; tentative D call: TRBD1 (6 bases). The length of the CDR3 is 12 residues. Germline V gene lookup returns CDR1 MNHEY and CDR2 SMNVEV (reference sequence). V dropped 5 bases and J dropped 16 bases, with 15 bases sitting between them. The CDR3 nucleotides read TGTGCCAGCAGTCCCCCGACAGGAAAGCTCCACTTT. Its translation: CASSPPTGKLHF.

The gene calls are TRBV30 and TRBJ1-1; a weak D match, TRBD1 (6 bases). Trimming took off 0 bases at V and 1 base at J, with 21 bases between the two ends. This CDR3 comprises 18 residues. The germline CDR1 and CDR2 sequences are GTSNPN and SVGIG (reference sequence). The CDR3 nucleotides read TGTGCCTGGAGTGTACCTAGGGGGGCATTAAGTAGGAACACTGAAGCTTTCTTT. Protein product: CAWSVPRGALSRNTEAFF. Full variable domain (rest looked up from reference TRBV30 and TRBJ1-1): SQTIHQWPATLVQPVGSPLSLECTVEGTSNPNLYWYRQAAGRGLQLLFYSVGIGQISSEVPQNLSASRPQDRQFILSSKKLLLSDSGFYLCAWSVPRGALSRNTEAFFGQGTRLTVV.

CDR3 DNA sequence: TGTGCCAGCAGCTGGACGGATAACACCGGGGAGCTGTTTTTT. Its translation is CASSWTDNTGELFF. V usage is TRBV9 and J usage is TRBJ2-2; unclear D gene. Germline V lookup: CDR1 SGDLS, CDR2 YYNGEE. CDR3 length equals 14 residues. The V and J ends lost 4 bases and 2 bases respectively, with 9 bases between them.

The V call is TRBV30, the J call TRBJ2-7; D may be TRBD1 or TRBD2 (5 bases each). In germline, CDR1 is GTSNPN, CDR2 SVGIG (reference sequence). The V end was cut by 5 bases, the J end by 2 bases, with 19 bases between. The CDR3 totals 15 residues. The CDR3 sequence is CAWEPGAPGPYEQYF. In DNA, the CDR3 is TGTGCCTGGGAACCCGGGGCTCCAGGCCCCTACGAGCAGTACTTC.

CDR3 residues: CASSFRDARSYNEQFF. Here the CDR3 DNA reads TGCGCCAGCAGCTTCCGCGACGCCCGCTCCTACAATGAGCAGTTCTTC. V gene TRBV5-1 combines with J gene TRBJ2-1; D remains unclear. Between the trimmed V and J ends, which lost 2 bases and 0 bases, there was a span of 12 bases. Germline V lookup: CDR1 SGHRS, CDR2 YFSETQ. The CDR3 extends over 16 amino acids. Full variable domain (outside the CDR3, taken from reference TRBV5-1 and TRBJ2-1): KAGVTQTPRYLIKTRGQQVTLSCSPISGHRSVSWYQQTPGQGLQFLFEYFSETQRNKGNFPGRFSGRQFSNSRSEMNVSTLELGDSALYLCASSFRDARSYNEQFFGPGTRLTVL.

The chain carries TRBV5-1 and TRBJ2-1; D is possibly TRBD2 (5 bases). V was trimmed by 0 bases and J by 5 bases, leaving 9 bases between them. Germline V lookup: CDR1 SGHRS, CDR2 YFSETQ. CDR3 length equals 14 residues. The CDR3 nucleotides read TGCGCCAGCAGCTTGGAGGACTTGGACAATGAGCAGTTCTTC. Translated, it gives CASSLEDLDNEQFF.

The chain carries TRBV6-1 and TRBJ2-7; D gene uncertain. Germline CDR1 MNHNS, CDR2 SASEGT. Deletions cut 1 base from V and 3 bases from J, with 7 bases between. The length of the CDR3 is 13 residues. CDR3 DNA sequence: TGTGCCAGCAGTGAAGAGGCCCTCTACGAGCAGTACTTC. It codes for CASSEEALYEQYF.

The chain couples TRBV6-6 to TRBJ2-7; 8 nucleotides match TRBD2. The V segment lost 6 bases and the J segment 1 base; nucleotides outside the gene matches: 5. In germline, CDR1 is MNHNY, CDR2 SVGAGI (reference sequence). The CDR3 extends over 14 amino acids. The CDR3 region has the DNA TGTGCCAGCAGACGACTAGCGTTTTCCTACGAGCAGTACTTC. It yields the protein CASRRLAFSYEQYF.

This clone occurred once. The CDR3 is CASSAQGNGELFF. DNA of the CDR3: TGTGCCAGCAGCGCGCAGGGTAACGGGGAGCTGTTTTTT. The chain recombines TRBV7-3 with TRBJ2-2, with a possible D match to TRBD1 (5 bases). This CDR3 region has 13 residues. Germline CDR1 and CDR2: SGHTA and FQGTGA. V lost 5 bases and J lost 7, with 11 bases in between.

This chain joins TRBV6-5 and TRBJ1-1; D gene ambiguous. This CDR3 has 13 residues. CDR1 and CDR2 (germline): MNHEY, SVGAGI. V lost 7 bases and J 9 bases, leaving 18 bases between the germline ends. The CDR3 here is CASTSRGALKAFF. CDR3 sequence (DNA): TGTGCCAGCACCTCTCGGGGAGCACTGAAAGCTTTCTTT.

This chain joins TRBV6-5 and TRBJ1-3; D call uncertain. With 6 bases removed from V and 4 bases from J, the gap between germline ends came to 16 bases. This CDR3 region has 15 residues. Germline V CDR1 and CDR2: MNHEY, SVGAGI. The DNA for the CDR3 is TGTGCCAGCAGCCCGGGCCCGGGAGCAGGAAACACCATATATTTT. It specifies CASSPGPGAGNTIYF.

This chain uses TRBV6-5 with TRBJ2-2; D gene ambiguous. V was clipped by 6 bases and J by 4 bases, with 6 bases between them. The length of the CDR3 is 12 residues. Germline assignment: CDR1 MNHEY and CDR2 SVGAGI. The CDR3 loop reads CASRPSTGELFF. Here the CDR3 DNA reads TGTGCCAGCAGGCCTTCCACCGGGGAGCTGTTTTTT.

This chain links TRBV19 with TRBJ2-3; D might be TRBD1 or TRBD2, each matching 5 bases. The germline gives CDR1 LNHDA, CDR2 SQIVND (reference sequence). Trimming left V 5 bases short and J 4 bases short, with 13 bases between. The CDR3 length is 14 residues. CDR3 DNA: TGTGCCAGTAGTGACCGAGGGGCATCAGATACGCAGTATTTT. Translation gives CASSDRGASDTQYF.

The chain employs TRBV18 and TRBJ2-7; D is perhaps TRBD2 (5 bases). Germline V gene lookup returns CDR1 KGHSH and CDR2 LQKENI. V lost 5 bases, J lost 5 bases, and 10 bases lay in between. The CDR3 loop spans 12 amino acids. CDR3: CASSAMRDEQYF. The CDR3 DNA sequence: TGTGCCAGCTCAGCTATGAGGGACGAGCAGTACTTC.

J is TRBJ1-6 and V is TRBV6-1, with D unclear. Germline V gene data show CDR1 as MNHNS and CDR2 as SASEGT. This CDR3 contains 15 residues. V lost 7 bases and J 7 bases, leaving 17 bases between the germline ends. The CDR3 nucleotides are TGTGCCAGCATACTCACGGATCTCTTCAATTCACCCCTCCACTTT. Amino acids: CASILTDLFNSPLHF.

Turning to this clone: This sample also contains other DNA sequences that code for the same CDR3. This CDR3 reads CASSRGQAGEQYF. The CDR3 coding sequence is TGTGCCAGCAGTCGAGGACAGGCGGGGGAGCAGTACTTC. V is TRBV6-5 and J is TRBJ2-7; TRBD1 might be the D (7 bases). Per the germline V gene, CDR1 is MNHEY and CDR2 is SVGAGI. CDR3 length: 13 amino acids. V lost 5 bases to trimming and J lost 7 bases, with 15 bases between them.

The chain carries TRBV29-1 and TRBJ2-1, with TRBD2 matching over 12 bases. Trimming took 4 bases from V and 10 from J; bases not matched to a gene: 11. The CDR3 spans 15 residues. Germline CDR1 and CDR2: SQVTM and ANQGSEA. The DNA for the CDR3 is TGCAGCGTTGCCCCGCTAGCGGGAGGGCTTCGGGAGCAGTTCTTC. It encodes CSVAPLAGGLREQFF.

The chain carries TRBV28 and TRBJ2-1, with TRBD2 identical over 7 bases. The V and J ends lost 3 bases and 7 bases, in that order; junction bases with no gene match: 9. Germline CDR1 and CDR2: MDHEN and SYDVKM. The CDR3 sequence is 15 residues long. CDR3 DNA sequence: TGTGCCAGCAGTTTGGGAGGGTTGGGGATAAATGAGCAGTTCTTC. This sequence encodes CASSLGGLGINEQFF.

The rearrangement joins TRBV5-1 to TRBJ2-7; 7 nucleotides align to TRBD1. V dropped 6 bases and J dropped 2; count of bases not matched to a gene: 11. From germline, CDR1 is SGHRS and CDR2 YFSETQ. The length of the CDR3 is 15 residues. This chain's CDR3 is CASTLGAGGPYEQYF. CDR3 in DNA: TGCGCCAGCACCCTGGGGGCAGGGGGACCCTACGAGCAGTACTTC.

This chain links TRBV10-3 with TRBJ2-7; tentative D call: TRBD1 (5 bases). Germline CDR1 is ENHRY and CDR2 is SYGVKD. The CDR3 is made up of 14 amino acids. V shed 3 bases and J shed 5 bases, with 14 bases lying between them. This CDR3 reads CAISESGSPDEQYF. The CDR3 DNA sequence: TGTGCCATCAGTGAATCAGGGTCCCCCGACGAGCAGTACTTC.

The V and J genes are TRBV6-6 and TRBJ1-1; 8 bases align to TRBD1. CDR1 is MNHNY and CDR2 is SVGAGI in the germline V gene (reference sequence). The CDR3 sequence is 14 residues long. Trimming cost V 6 bases and J 1 base; bases outside gene matches: 4. CDR3 bases: TGTGCCAGCAGGCTGACAGGGGCGAACACTGAAGCTTTCTTT. This encodes CASRLTGANTEAFF.

V and J are TRBV6-1 and TRBJ2-7, with D tentatively TRBD1 (5 bases). The end of the DNA is better explained by TRBJ2-1, so the J call may be wrong. CDR3 length: 18 residues. Germline assignment: CDR1 MNHNS and CDR2 SASEGT. CDR3 amino acids: CASSEARGTGMFVNEQFF. CDR3 coding DNA: TGTGCCAGCAGTGAAGCGCGAGGAACAGGAATGTTTGTGAATGAGCAGTTCTTC.